Listed below are T cell receptor beta chains from one sample, sequenced in a study of OX40 agonist ivuxolimab in advanced cancers. The assay was immunoSEQ multiplex PCR, and TCRdb's table has in-frame clones only and misses some. The top ten clones hold approximately 1.5% of a sample with roughly 89,000 clones, 84% of them seen once. The sequenced sample was CD4+ or CD8+ T cells sorted from blood, obtained in a trial of the OX40 agonist ivuxolimab. These receptors all come from an adult with an advanced solid tumor such as melanoma, head and neck, liver or kidney cancer. Each CDR3 is given with its conserved first and last residue. A D gene is named only where the DNA matches it firmly. Clone size, where shown, is once, few, many, or a class for clones that have expanded.

TRBV7-9	NA	TRBD2	TRBJ2-1	CASSMTSGDNEQFF	TGTGCCAGCAGCATGACTAGCGGAGACAATGAGCAGTTCTTC
TRBV7-2	NA	NA	TRBJ2-3	CASSPRTRTQYF	TGTGCCAGCAGCCCCCGCACAAGGACGCAGTATTTT
TRBV19	NA	NA	TRBJ1-3	CASTRNSGNTIYF	TGTGCCAGTACCCGGAACTCTGGAAACACCATATATTTT
TRBV11-2	NA	NA	TRBJ2-1	CASSRPGGNEQFF	TGTGCCAGCAGCCGACCTGGAGGGAATGAGCAGTTCTTC
TRBV5-4	NA	NA	TRBJ1-1	CASSLIGQMNTEAFF	TGTGCCAGCAGCCTGATAGGACAAATGAACACTGAAGCTTTCTTT
TRBV5-1	few	NA	TRBJ2-7	CASKGEYEQYF	TGCGCCAGTAAAGGGGAGTACGAGCAGTACTTC
TRBV2	NA	TRBD1	TRBJ2-1	CASSTRAGGNEQFF	TGTGCCAGCAGTACCCGTGCAGGGGGCAATGAGCAGTTCTTC
TRBV2	NA	NA	TRBJ1-3	CASSPPRVDSGNTIYF	TGTGCCAGCAGCCCACCTCGGGTCGACTCTGGAAACACCATATATTTT
TRBV5-6	NA	NA	TRBJ2-7	CASSIGPLGPEQYF	TGTGCCAGCAGCATCGGACCTCTGGGCCCCGAGCAGTACTTC
TRBV7-9	NA	TRBD1	TRBJ2-2	CASSLHGTALIGTGELFF	TGTGCCAGCAGCTTACATGGGACAGCCCTTATTGGCACCGGGGAGCTGTTTTTT
TRBV5-6	NA	NA	TRBJ2-3	CASSLVAGSTDTQYF	TGTGCCAGCAGCTTGGTGGCGGGGAGCACAGATACGCAGTATTTT
TRBV10-2	few	TRBD2	TRBJ2-7	CASTLLAGGYEQYF	TGCGCCAGCACTCTCCTAGCGGGGGGCTACGAGCAGTACTTC
TRBV11-2	NA	NA	TRBJ1-3	CASSPTVGSGNTIYF	TGTGCCAGCAGCCCTACCGTTGGCTCTGGAAACACCATATATTTT
TRBV6-1	NA	TRBD2	TRBJ2-5	CASSEALPGTSGGLWETQYF	TGTGCCAGCAGTGAAGCCTTACCCGGGACTAGCGGGGGTTTGTGGGAGACCCAGTACTTC
TRBV5-5	NA	NA	TRBJ1-2	CASSLGTYGYTF	TGTGCCAGCAGCTTGGGGACCTATGGCTACACCTTC
TRBV19	NA	TRBD1	TRBJ1-5	CASSPTPPHTGADSNQPQHF	TGTGCCAGTAGTCCCACCCCCCCACACACAGGGGCCGATAGCAATCAGCCCCAGCATTTT
TRBV11-2	once	TRBD1	TRBJ2-2	CASSSPYGTGYAGELFF	TGTGCCAGCAGCTCGCCCTACGGGACAGGGTATGCCGGGGAGCTGTTTTTT
TRBV30	NA	NA	TRBJ1-2	CAWSLRPPNYGYTF	TGTGCCTGGAGTCTCAGACCCCCTAACTATGGCTACACCTTC
TRBV5-1	NA	NA	TRBJ2-7	CASSLETGLYEQYF	TGCGCCAGCAGCTTGGAGACAGGTCTCTACGAGCAGTACTTC
TRBV5-4	NA	TRBD1	TRBJ2-2	CASSLLGQGDTGELFF	TGTGCCAGCAGCTTGCTGGGACAGGGGGACACCGGGGAGCTGTTTTTT
TRBV9	NA	NA	TRBJ2-5	CASSVPGGGETQYF	TGTGCCAGCAGCGTACCGGGAGGGGGCGAGACCCAGTACTTC
TRBV6-1	NA	NA	TRBJ2-7	CASSSGRGHEQYF	TGTGCCAGCAGTAGCGGTAGGGGCCACGAGCAGTACTTC
TRBV11-1	few	NA	TRBJ2-3	CASSLTAVSTDTQYF	TGTGCCAGCAGCTTAACGGCAGTAAGCACAGATACGCAGTATTTT
TRBV4-3	NA	NA	TRBJ2-2	CASSQDRGRITVAGELFF	TGCGCCAGCAGCCAAGACCGAGGGCGCATTACGGTCGCCGGGGAGCTGTTTTTT
TRBV11-2	NA	NA	TRBJ2-1	CASSLGTQYNEQFF	TGTGCCAGCAGCTTAGGGACACAATACAATGAGCAGTTCTTC
TRBV6-5	NA	NA	TRBJ1-1	CASSYSRRGPEAFF	TGTGCCAGCAGTTACTCGAGAAGGGGCCCTGAAGCTTTCTTT
TRBV5-1	NA	NA	TRBJ1-2	CASSPGDPLGYGYTF	TGCGCCAGCAGCCCGGGGGACCCTCTCGGGTATGGCTACACCTTC
TRBV19	NA	TRBD2	TRBJ2-6	CASTPGGRANVLTF	TGTGCCAGTACGCCCGGGGGGAGGGCCAACGTCCTGACTTTC
TRBV7-8	NA	NA	TRBJ1-2	CASSLGGTTGSRDYGYTF	TGTGCCAGCAGCTTAGGAGGAACCACAGGGAGCCGCGACTATGGCTACACCTTC
TRBV5-5	NA	NA	TRBJ2-3	CASSERPRRDTQYF	TGTGCCAGCAGCGAGAGACCCCGGCGGGATACGCAGTATTTT
TRBV5-4	NA	NA	TRBJ2-1	CASSMRSNYNEQFF	TGTGCCAGCAGCATGCGAAGCAACTACAATGAGCAGTTCTTC
TRBV7-3	NA	TRBD2	TRBJ2-3	CASSSGSGGLRPTQYF	TGTGCCAGCAGCTCCGGTAGCGGGGGGTTGCGGCCCACGCAGTATTTT